This T cell receptor (beta chain) was identified during a study of blood T cells in healthy people across ages. CDR3 length: 17 residues. Germline CDR1 is SGDLS and CDR2 is YYNGEE. Alongside a J-beta primer mix, a sample-barcoded 5' primer served in a second PCR lasting roughly 7 to 12 cycles. One entry per CDR3 protein, called by TCRdb with MiXCR from the 5' RACE reads. The repertoire holds about 800,000 distinct CDR3 sequences, with around 45% as singletons. Source material: blood. This clonotype was sampled from a man older than 75 in good health. The chain has TRBV9 and TRBJ2-1; TRBD2 matches at 9 bases. Judging by the DNA end, TRBJ2-7 fits better; the J call may be wrong. CDR3 DNA sequence: TGTGCCAGCAGCGTAGGGGGACTAGCACTAAACTCCTACGAGCAGTACTTC. Protein sequence: CASSVGGLALNSYEQYF.